This passage covers 29 T cell receptor beta chains from one sample sequenced in a study of cytotoxic CD8 clonotypes in ibrutinib-treated CLL (dated by TCRdb to the early 2020s). Library preparation was by the immunoSEQ multiplex PCR assay. Entries here come from immuneACCESS through TCRdb and include only in-frame sequences with V and J called. Some clones fail to appear in such tables; in the studies checked, an unresolved V gene covers under half of the shortfall, and the cause of the remainder is unknown. This sample comprises more than 25,000 clones, 70% to 80% of them detected only once. The top ten clones comprise around 50% of the sample. The sample consisted of PBMCs, taken after 36 months of ibrutinib treatment. The source is a human donor with chronic lymphocytic leukemia.

This clone was counted only a few times. The chain links TRBV4-1 to TRBJ2-7, with TRBD2 identical over 9 bases. This CDR3 contains 15 residues. J gave up 0 bases and V 4 bases, and 4 bases lay outside the gene matches. Germline CDR1 reads MGHRA; CDR2 reads YSYEKL. The CDR3 spells CASSRAGGSSYEQYF. The CDR3 DNA sequence: TGCGCCAGCAGCCGAGCGGGGGGATCCTCCTACGAGCAGTACTTC.

The chain is built from TRBV7-9 and TRBJ2-1; no definite D call. The V end was cut by 6 bases, the J end by 3 bases, with 12 bases between. CDR1 and CDR2 (germline): SEHNR, FQNEAQ (reference sequence). The CDR3 runs 14 residues. The CDR3 nucleotides are TGTGCCAGCAGGGCGGAAGTGGACTACAATGAGCAGTTCTTC. Amino acids: CASRAEVDYNEQFF.

This rearrangement joins TRBV11-2 to TRBJ1-2; TRBD1 agrees at 7 bases. Germline V gives CDR1 SGHAT, CDR2 FQNNGV. V lost 4 bases and J lost 4; bases outside the gene matches: 9. This CDR3 has 15 residues. The CDR3 spells CASSSPTGTVYGYTF. The CDR3 DNA follows: TGTGCCAGCAGCTCACCCACCGGGACAGTCTATGGCTACACCTTC.

CDR3 amino acids: CASSIGLANSPLHF. The CDR3 nucleotides read TGTGCCAGTAGTATAGGACTGGCTAATTCACCCCTCCACTTT. The rearrangement links TRBV19 to TRBJ1-6; D is ambiguous. The length of the CDR3 is 14 residues. Trimming removed 1 base from V and 6 bases from J, with 7 bases in between. Germline assignment: CDR1 LNHDA and CDR2 SQIVND (reference sequence).

V and J are TRBV7-9 and TRBJ2-6; D is uncertain. Trimming took 3 bases from V and 2 from J, leaving 8 bases between them. Germline CDR1 is SEHNR and CDR2 is FQNEAQ (reference sequence). The CDR3 covers 15 residues. This chain's CDR3 is CASSFLVAGANVLTF. CDR3 nucleotides: TGTGCCAGCAGCTTCCTGGTGGCTGGGGCCAACGTCCTGACTTTC.

This clone was found once. The chain is built from TRBV5-8 and TRBJ2-2, with D maybe TRBD1 (6 bases). This CDR3 has 14 amino acids. Trimming took off 2 bases at V and 4 bases at J, with 9 bases between the two ends. The germline gives CDR1 SGHTS, CDR2 YDEGEE. The CDR3 spells CASSFTGTTGELFF. The CDR3 DNA is TGTGCCAGCAGCTTTACAGGGACCACCGGGGAGCTGTTTTTT.

V usage is TRBV7-9 and J usage is TRBJ2-2; D is unresolved. V lost 4 bases and J 0 bases, leaving 6 bases between the germline ends. In germline, CDR1 is SEHNR, CDR2 FQNEAQ (reference sequence). This CDR3 region has 14 residues. CDR3 in amino acids: CASSSDANTGELFF. CDR3 bases: TGTGCCAGCAGCTCCGACGCGAACACCGGGGAGCTGTTTTTT.

V usage is TRBV10-1 and J usage is TRBJ2-1, with D possibly matching TRBD2 (6 bases). The CDR3 has 16 amino acids. Per the germline V gene, CDR1 is WNHNN and CDR2 is SYGVQD (reference sequence). Trimming shortened V by 2 bases and J by 0 bases, and 11 bases separated the two germline ends. The CDR3 loop reads CASSEGTCHSYNEQFF. The CDR3 nucleotides read TGCGCCAGCAGTGAGGGGACTTGCCACTCCTACAATGAGCAGTTCTTC.

The chain employs TRBV11-2 and TRBJ2-6, with 7 nucleotides matching TRBD1. V dropped 2 bases and J dropped 2; count of bases not matched to a gene: 0. This CDR3 contains 15 residues. CDR1 SGHAT and CDR2 FQNNGV come from the germline V gene. CDR3 protein: CASSLQGAGANVLTF. Written as DNA, the CDR3 is TGTGCCAGCAGCTTACAGGGGGCTGGGGCCAACGTCCTGACTTTC. The whole variable domain, remainder taken from reference TRBV11-2 and TRBJ2-6, is EAGVAQSPRYKIIEKRQSVAFWCNPISGHATLYWYQQILGQGPKLLIQFQNNGVVDDSQLPKDRFSAERLKGVDSTLKIQPAKLEDSAVYLCASSLQGAGANVLTFGAGSRLTVL.

This chain joins TRBV6-5 and TRBJ1-2; 7 bases match TRBD1. V lost 6 bases to trimming and J lost 5 bases; unmatched junction nucleotides: 9. The germline V gene has CDR1 MNHEY and CDR2 SVGAGI. The CDR3 runs to 14 residues. CDR3 region: CASSSETGEYGYTF. The CDR3 DNA follows: TGTGCCAGCAGCTCAGAAACAGGGGAGTATGGCTACACCTTC.

V is TRBV20-1 and J is TRBJ1-2, with D perhaps matching TRBD1 (5 bases). Per germline, CDR1 DFQATT and CDR2 SNEGSKA (reference sequence). With 6 bases removed from V and 5 bases from J, the gap between germline ends came to 10 bases. The length of the CDR3 is 11 residues. CDR3: CSAGDGYGYTF. As DNA, the CDR3 is TGCAGTGCGGGGGACGGATATGGCTACACCTTC.

The chain combines TRBV9 with TRBJ1-2, with D perhaps TRBD1 (6 bases). Germline loops: CDR1 SGDLS, CDR2 YYNGEE. The CDR3 runs to 14 residues. V lost 2 bases, J lost 5 bases, and 13 bases lay in between. CDR3 nucleotides: TGTGCCAGCAGCGTGGGGGACATCAGATATGGCTACACCTTC. Its translation is CASSVGDIRYGYTF.

The V and J genes are TRBV7-9 and TRBJ2-2; a possible D gene is TRBD1 (6 bases). Germline V lookup: CDR1 SEHNR, CDR2 FQNEAQ (reference sequence). Trimming cost V 5 bases and J 8 bases, with 15 bases left between them. This CDR3 has 14 amino acids. The CDR3 DNA is TGTGCCAGCAGCCTTACGCAGGGGTTTGGGGAGCTGTTTTTT. It is translated as CASSLTQGFGELFF.

This clone was seen a handful of times. V gene TRBV7-9 combines with J gene TRBJ1-1, with D tentatively TRBD1 (6 bases). The V end was cut by 6 bases, the J end by 3 bases, with 14 bases between. The CDR3 length is 14 residues. The germline V gene encodes CDR1 SEHNR and CDR2 FQNEAQ (reference sequence). CDR3 DNA: TGTGCCAGCAGGGTAGGGGGAGGGTACACTGAAGCTTTCTTT. Translating gives CASRVGGGYTEAFF.

This chain uses TRBV11-2 with TRBJ1-2, with a weak D call TRBD1 (6 bases). The length of the CDR3 is 14 residues. Germline V gene data show CDR1 as SGHAT and CDR2 as FQNNGV. Trimming left V 5 bases short and J 5 bases short, with 15 bases between. The CDR3, as DNA: TGTGCCAGCAGCCCCATACAGGGCCGTTATGGCTACACCTTC. It translates to CASSPIQGRYGYTF.

The genes are TRBV19 and TRBJ2-7; D remains ambiguous. V was cut by 0 bases and J by 3 bases, with 12 bases left in between. Germline CDR1 and CDR2: LNHDA and SQIVND (reference sequence). The CDR3 extends over 15 amino acids. CDR3 sequence: CASSIDTGSSYEQYF. In DNA form, the CDR3 reads TGTGCCAGTAGTATAGATACGGGCTCCAGCTACGAGCAGTACTTC.

The V gene is TRBV2, the J gene TRBJ2-2; no clear D gene. This CDR3 has 13 amino acids. The V gene's germline CDR1 is SNHLY and CDR2 FYNNEI. Trimming pared 4 bases from V and 6 bases from J, leaving 9 bases between. DNA of the CDR3: TGTGCCAGCAGTGTTTCCACGGCCGGGGAGCTGTTTTTT. It specifies CASSVSTAGELFF.

The V and J genes are TRBV5-1 and TRBJ1-4; TRBD1 is a possible D gene (5 bases). Trimming cost V 0 bases and J 6 bases, with 12 bases left between them. CDR3 length: 15 amino acids. Germline V gene lookup returns CDR1 SGHRS and CDR2 YFSETQ. The CDR3 reads CASSLGAWGDEKLFF. The DNA for the CDR3 is TGCGCCAGCAGCTTGGGGGCCTGGGGGGATGAAAAACTGTTTTTT.

The chain couples TRBV4-3 to TRBJ2-1; D is unresolved. This CDR3 comprises 16 residues. Trimming pared 0 bases from V and 0 bases from J, leaving 9 bases between. Germline V gene lookup returns CDR1 LGHNA and CDR2 YSLEER. CDR3 in amino acids: CASSQDWADSYNEQFF. In nucleotides, the CDR3 is TGCGCCAGCAGCCAAGATTGGGCAGACTCCTACAATGAGCAGTTCTTC.

As to this clone: This likely traces to a read error, being one base from a far larger clone. The rearrangement links TRBV5-4 to TRBJ2-6, with 7 bases fitting TRBD1. Germline V CDR1 and CDR2: SGHNT, YYREEE (reference sequence). The V and J ends lost 0 bases and 4 bases, in that order; junction bases with no gene match: 10. The CDR3 loop spans 18 amino acids. DNA for the CDR3: TGTGCCAGCAGCTTGGCCGGGACAGTCGCCATGGGGGCCAACGTCCTGACTTTC. Its protein is CASSLAGTVAMGANVLTF.

J is TRBJ1-5 and V is TRBV4-1; perhaps TRBD1 as D (6 bases). Germline CDR1 is MGHRA and CDR2 is YSYEKL. The CDR3 covers 14 residues. V shed 0 bases and J shed 6 bases, with 9 bases lying between them. CDR3 protein: CASSQEGGGQPQHF. The CDR3 nucleotides read TGCGCCAGCAGCCAAGAAGGAGGGGGTCAGCCCCAGCATTTT.

The rearrangement joins TRBV5-1 to TRBJ2-7, with a tentative D call TRBD1 (5 bases). Germline loops: CDR1 SGHRS, CDR2 YFSETQ. The CDR3 totals 17 residues. The V gene lost 1 base and the J gene lost 2 bases, with 19 bases spanning the gap. This CDR3 reads CASSLQFSETATYEQYF. The CDR3 coding sequence is TGCGCCAGCAGCTTGCAGTTTTCCGAGACAGCTACCTACGAGCAGTACTTC.

The chain combines TRBV13 with TRBJ2-3; possible D gene TRBD1, 5 bases. The CDR3 has 17 residues. The V and J ends lost 4 bases and 2 bases respectively, with 19 bases between them. Germline assignment: CDR1 PRHDT and CDR2 FYEKMQ (reference sequence). CDR3 residues: CASSSWTQQDLTDTQYF. The CDR3 DNA reads TGTGCCAGCAGCTCTTGGACGCAACAGGATCTCACAGATACGCAGTATTTT.

This chain uses TRBV6-5 with TRBJ1-3; TRBD1 is a possible D gene (5 bases). Deletions cut 6 bases from V and 1 base from J, with 13 bases between. This CDR3 comprises 15 residues. Germline V lookup: CDR1 MNHEY, CDR2 SVGAGI. The CDR3 nucleotides are TGTGCCAGCAGCCCAGCAGGGAGGTCTGGAAACACCATATATTTT. Amino acid sequence: CASSPAGRSGNTIYF.

The rearrangement links TRBV27 to TRBJ2-7; D uncertain. CDR1 MNHEY and CDR2 SMNVEV come from the germline V gene (reference sequence). CDR3 length: 14 amino acids. V lost 2 bases and J 2 bases, leaving 10 bases between the germline ends. The DNA for the CDR3 is TGTGCCAGCAGTTTAGGGCAGTACCCCTACGAGCAGTACTTC. Translated, it gives CASSLGQYPYEQYF.

The J gene is TRBJ2-5, the V gene TRBV10-3, with D possibly matching TRBD2 (6 bases). Germline V gene lookup returns CDR1 ENHRY and CDR2 SYGVKD. Between the trimmed V and J ends, which lost 4 bases and 0 bases, there was a span of 12 bases. CDR3 length: 15 residues. The DNA for the CDR3 is TGTGCCATCAGTGGGCCTAGCGACGACCAAGAGACCCAGTACTTC. It codes for CAISGPSDDQETQYF.

The chain joins TRBV5-4 to TRBJ2-5; D not resolved. V lost 0 bases and J 5 bases, leaving 11 bases between the germline ends. The CDR3 runs 14 residues. The germline V gene encodes CDR1 SGHNT and CDR2 YYREEE (reference sequence). CDR3 in DNA: TGTGCCAGCAGCTTGGCCCAGACCGCCGAGACCCAGTACTTC. This translates into CASSLAQTAETQYF.

V usage is TRBV19 and J usage is TRBJ2-3; 8 positions match TRBD2. Germline CDR1 reads LNHDA; CDR2 reads SQIVND (reference sequence). Trimming removed 8 bases from V and 2 bases from J; junction bases left unmatched: 12. The length of the CDR3 is 16 residues. This chain's CDR3 is CASSPAGATFTDTQYF. The CDR3 region has the DNA TGTGCCAGTTCTCCAGCGGGGGCCACCTTCACAGATACGCAGTATTTT.

This rearrangement joins TRBV6-1 to TRBJ2-3; D may be TRBD2 (5 bases). V was shortened by 2 bases and J by 1 base, with 10 bases between the two germline ends. Germline CDR1 MNHNS, CDR2 SASEGT. The CDR3 loop spans 15 amino acids. CDR3 nucleotides: TGTGCCAGCAGTGAACCCGGGGTAGGCACAGATACGCAGTATTTT. This encodes CASSEPGVGTDTQYF.